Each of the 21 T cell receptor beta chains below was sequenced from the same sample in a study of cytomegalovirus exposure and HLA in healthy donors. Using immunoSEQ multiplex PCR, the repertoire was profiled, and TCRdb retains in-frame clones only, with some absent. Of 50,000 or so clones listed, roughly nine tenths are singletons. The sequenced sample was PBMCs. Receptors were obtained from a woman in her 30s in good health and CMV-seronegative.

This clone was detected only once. CDR3: CASSFAVYKNEQFF. CDR3 DNA sequence: TGTGCCAGCAGCTTTGCGGTCTACAAGAATGAGCAGTTCTTC. The V gene is TRBV5-4, the J gene TRBJ2-1; D gene ambiguous. The V end lost 2 bases, the J end lost 7 bases, and 13 bases lay between the germline ends. The CDR3 consists of 14 residues. In germline, CDR1 is SGHNT, CDR2 YYREEE (reference sequence).

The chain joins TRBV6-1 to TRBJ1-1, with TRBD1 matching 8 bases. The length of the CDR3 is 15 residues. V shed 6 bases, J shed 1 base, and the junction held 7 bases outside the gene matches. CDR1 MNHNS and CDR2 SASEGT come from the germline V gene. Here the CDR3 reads CASSGPDRGNTEAFF. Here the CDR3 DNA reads TGTGCCAGCAGCGGCCCCGACAGGGGGAACACTGAAGCTTTCTTT.

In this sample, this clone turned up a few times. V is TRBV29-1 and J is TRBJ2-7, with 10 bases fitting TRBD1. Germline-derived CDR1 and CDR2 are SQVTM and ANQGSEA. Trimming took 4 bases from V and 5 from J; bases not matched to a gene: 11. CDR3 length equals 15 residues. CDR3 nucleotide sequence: TGCAGCGTTGGCATATCCGGGACAGGGGTGCACGAGCAGTACTTC. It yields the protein CSVGISGTGVHEQYF.

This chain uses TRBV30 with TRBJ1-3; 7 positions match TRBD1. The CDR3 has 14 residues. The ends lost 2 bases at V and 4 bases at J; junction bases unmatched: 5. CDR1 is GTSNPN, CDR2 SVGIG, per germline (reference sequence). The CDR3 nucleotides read TGTGCCTGGAGTCCCGGGACAGCCGGAAACACCATATATTTT. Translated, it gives CAWSPGTAGNTIYF.

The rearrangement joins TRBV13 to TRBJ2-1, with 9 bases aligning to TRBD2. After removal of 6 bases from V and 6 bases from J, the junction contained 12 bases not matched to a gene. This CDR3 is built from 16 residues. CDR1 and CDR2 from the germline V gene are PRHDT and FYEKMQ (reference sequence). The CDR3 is CASSDWSGLAPNEQFF. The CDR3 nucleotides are TGTGCCAGCAGTGACTGGTCGGGACTAGCCCCCAATGAGCAGTTCTTC.

CDR3 nucleotides: TGTGCCAGCAGACTCGGTCAGACGGTGGCGGTCAATGAGCAGTTCTTC. It specifies CASRLGQTVAVNEQFF. The V call is TRBV28, the J call TRBJ2-1; unclear D gene. The germline V gene has CDR1 MDHEN and CDR2 SYDVKM. The CDR3 runs to 16 residues. V was cut by 6 bases and J by 6 bases, with 21 bases left in between.

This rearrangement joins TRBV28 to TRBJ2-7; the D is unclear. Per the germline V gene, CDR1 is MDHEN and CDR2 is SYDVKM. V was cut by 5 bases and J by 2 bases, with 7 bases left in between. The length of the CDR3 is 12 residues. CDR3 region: CASSLGTYEQYF. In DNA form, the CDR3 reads TGTGCCAGCAGTCTAGGAACCTACGAGCAGTACTTC.

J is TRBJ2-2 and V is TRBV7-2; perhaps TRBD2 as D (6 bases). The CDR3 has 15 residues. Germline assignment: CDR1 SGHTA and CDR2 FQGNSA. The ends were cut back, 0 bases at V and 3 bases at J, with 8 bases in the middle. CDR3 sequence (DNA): TGTGCCAGCAGCTTAGCGGGAGGTGACACCGGGGAGCTGTTTTTT. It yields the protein CASSLAGGDTGELFF.

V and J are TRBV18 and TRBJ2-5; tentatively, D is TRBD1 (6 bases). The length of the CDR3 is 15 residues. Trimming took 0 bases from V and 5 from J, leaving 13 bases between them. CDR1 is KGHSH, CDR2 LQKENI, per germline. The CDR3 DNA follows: TGTGCCAGCTCACCACCGCACAGGGCAGTCGAGACCCAGTACTTC. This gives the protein CASSPPHRAVETQYF.

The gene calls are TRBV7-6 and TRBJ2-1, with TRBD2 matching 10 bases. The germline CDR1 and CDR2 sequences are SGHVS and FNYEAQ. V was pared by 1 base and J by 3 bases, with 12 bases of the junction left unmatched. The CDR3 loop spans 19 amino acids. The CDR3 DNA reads TGTGCCAGCAGCTTAGTACCCATTTCCGGGACTAGCGACTACAATGAGCAGTTCTTC. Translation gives CASSLVPISGTSDYNEQFF.

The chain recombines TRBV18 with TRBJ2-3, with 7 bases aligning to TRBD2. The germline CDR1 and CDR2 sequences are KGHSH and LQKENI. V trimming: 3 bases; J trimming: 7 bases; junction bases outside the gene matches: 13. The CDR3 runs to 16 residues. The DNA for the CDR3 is TGTGCCAGCTCACCCGAGTTAGGGACTACCACTTATACGCAGTATTTT. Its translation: CASSPELGTTTYTQYF.

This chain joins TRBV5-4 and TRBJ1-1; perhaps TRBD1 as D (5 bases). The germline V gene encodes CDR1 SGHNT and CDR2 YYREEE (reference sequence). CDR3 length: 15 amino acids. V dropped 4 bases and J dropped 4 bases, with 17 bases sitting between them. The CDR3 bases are TGTGCCAGCAGCCGGAATGATGGGAGGGGCACTGAAGCTTTCTTT. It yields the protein CASSRNDGRGTEAFF.

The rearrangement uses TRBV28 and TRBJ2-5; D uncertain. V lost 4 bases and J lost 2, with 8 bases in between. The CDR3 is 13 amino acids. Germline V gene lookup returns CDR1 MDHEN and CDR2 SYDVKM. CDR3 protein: CASSSPGQETQYF. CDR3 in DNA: TGTGCCAGCAGTTCCCCCGGGCAAGAGACCCAGTACTTC.

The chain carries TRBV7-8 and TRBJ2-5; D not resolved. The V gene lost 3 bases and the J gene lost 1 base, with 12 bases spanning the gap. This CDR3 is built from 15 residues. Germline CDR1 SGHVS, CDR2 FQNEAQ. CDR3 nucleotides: TGTGCCAGCAGCTTGGGTTGGGCAGCCCAAGAGACCCAGTACTTC. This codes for CASSLGWAAQETQYF.

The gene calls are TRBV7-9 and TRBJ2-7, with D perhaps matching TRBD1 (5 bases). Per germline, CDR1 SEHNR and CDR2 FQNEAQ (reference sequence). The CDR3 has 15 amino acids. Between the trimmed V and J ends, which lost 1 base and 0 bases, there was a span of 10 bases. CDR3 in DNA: TGTGCCAGCAGCTTAGTCGCAGGGTCCTCCTACGAGCAGTACTTC. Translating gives CASSLVAGSSYEQYF.

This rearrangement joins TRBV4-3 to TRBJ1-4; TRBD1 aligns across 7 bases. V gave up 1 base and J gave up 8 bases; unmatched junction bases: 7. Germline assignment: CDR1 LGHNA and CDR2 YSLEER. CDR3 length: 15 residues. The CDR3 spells CASSQVTGMGEKLFF. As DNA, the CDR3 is TGCGCCAGCAGCCAAGTGACAGGGATGGGAGAAAAACTGTTTTTT.

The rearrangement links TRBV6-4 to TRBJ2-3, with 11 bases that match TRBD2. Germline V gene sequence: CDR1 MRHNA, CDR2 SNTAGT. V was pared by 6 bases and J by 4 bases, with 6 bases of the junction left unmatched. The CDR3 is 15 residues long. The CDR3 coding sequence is TGTGCCAGCAGGATTAGCGGGAGGGCCGCAGATACGCAGTATTTT. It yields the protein CASRISGRAADTQYF.

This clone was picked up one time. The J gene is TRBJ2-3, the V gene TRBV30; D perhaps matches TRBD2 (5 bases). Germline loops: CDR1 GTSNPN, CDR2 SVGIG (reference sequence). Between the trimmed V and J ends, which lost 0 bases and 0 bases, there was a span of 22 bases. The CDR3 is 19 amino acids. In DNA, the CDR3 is TGTGCCTGGAGTGTAGGTACGTTCGGCGGAGGAACTAGCACAGATACGCAGTATTTT. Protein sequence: CAWSVGTFGGGTSTDTQYF.

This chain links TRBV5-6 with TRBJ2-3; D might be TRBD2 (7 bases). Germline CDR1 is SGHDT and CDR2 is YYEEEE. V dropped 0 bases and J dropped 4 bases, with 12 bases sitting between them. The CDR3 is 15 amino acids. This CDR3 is CASSLVRGGSDTQYF. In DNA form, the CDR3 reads TGTGCCAGCAGCTTGGTCAGGGGAGGGTCAGATACGCAGTATTTT.

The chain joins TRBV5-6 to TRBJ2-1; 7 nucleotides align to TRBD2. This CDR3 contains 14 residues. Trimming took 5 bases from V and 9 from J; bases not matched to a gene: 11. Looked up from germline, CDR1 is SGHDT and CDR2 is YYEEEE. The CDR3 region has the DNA TGTGCCAGCAGTTCCGGACTAGGTATGACTGAGCAGTTCTTC. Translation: CASSSGLGMTEQFF.

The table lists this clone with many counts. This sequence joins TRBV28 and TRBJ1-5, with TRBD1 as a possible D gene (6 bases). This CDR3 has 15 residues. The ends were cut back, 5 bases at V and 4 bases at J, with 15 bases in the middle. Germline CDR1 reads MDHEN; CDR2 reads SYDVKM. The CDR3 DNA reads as TGTGCCAGCAGTCTTCCGGGACACCGAAATCAGCCCCAGCATTTT. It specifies CASSLPGHRNQPQHF.